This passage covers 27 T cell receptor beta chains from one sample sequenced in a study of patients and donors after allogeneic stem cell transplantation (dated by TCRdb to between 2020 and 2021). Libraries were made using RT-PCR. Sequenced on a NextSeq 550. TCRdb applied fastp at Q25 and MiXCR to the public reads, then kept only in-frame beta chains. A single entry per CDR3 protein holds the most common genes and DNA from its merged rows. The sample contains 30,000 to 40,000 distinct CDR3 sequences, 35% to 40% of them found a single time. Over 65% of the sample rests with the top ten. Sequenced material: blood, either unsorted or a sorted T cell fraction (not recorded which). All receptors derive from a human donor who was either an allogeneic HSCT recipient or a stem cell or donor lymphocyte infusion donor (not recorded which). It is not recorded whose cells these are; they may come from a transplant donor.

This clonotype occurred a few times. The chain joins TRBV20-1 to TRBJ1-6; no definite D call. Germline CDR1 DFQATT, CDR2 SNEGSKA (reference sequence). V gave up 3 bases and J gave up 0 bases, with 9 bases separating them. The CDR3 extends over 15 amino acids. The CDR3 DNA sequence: TGCAGTGCTAGTGACCTAGACTCCTATAATTCACCCCTCCACTTT. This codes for CSASDLDSYNSPLHF.

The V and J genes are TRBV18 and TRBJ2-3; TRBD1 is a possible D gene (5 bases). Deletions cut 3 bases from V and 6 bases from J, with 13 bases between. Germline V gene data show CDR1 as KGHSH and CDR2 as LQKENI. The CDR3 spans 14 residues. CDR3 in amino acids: CASSPEGVRDTQYF. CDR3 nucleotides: TGTGCCAGCTCACCTGAAGGGGTAAGGGATACGCAGTATTTT.

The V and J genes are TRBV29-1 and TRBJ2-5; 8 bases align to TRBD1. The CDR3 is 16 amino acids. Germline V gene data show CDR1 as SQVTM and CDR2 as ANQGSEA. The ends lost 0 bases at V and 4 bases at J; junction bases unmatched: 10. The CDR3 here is CSVEDLPRGRPETQYF. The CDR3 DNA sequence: TGCAGCGTTGAAGACCTACCCAGGGGGCGCCCAGAGACCCAGTACTTC.

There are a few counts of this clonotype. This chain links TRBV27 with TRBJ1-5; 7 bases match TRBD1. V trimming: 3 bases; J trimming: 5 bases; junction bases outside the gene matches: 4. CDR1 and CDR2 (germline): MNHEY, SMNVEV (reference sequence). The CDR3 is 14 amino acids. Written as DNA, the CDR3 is TGTGCCAGCAGTTTTTACAGGGGTGATCAGCCCCAGCATTTT. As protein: CASSFYRGDQPQHF.

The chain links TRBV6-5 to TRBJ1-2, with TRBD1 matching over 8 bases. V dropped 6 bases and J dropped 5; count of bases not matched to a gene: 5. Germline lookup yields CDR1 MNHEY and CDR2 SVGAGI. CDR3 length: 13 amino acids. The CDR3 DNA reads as TGTGCCAGCAGAGTGGACAGGGAATATGGCTACACCTTC. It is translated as CASRVDREYGYTF.

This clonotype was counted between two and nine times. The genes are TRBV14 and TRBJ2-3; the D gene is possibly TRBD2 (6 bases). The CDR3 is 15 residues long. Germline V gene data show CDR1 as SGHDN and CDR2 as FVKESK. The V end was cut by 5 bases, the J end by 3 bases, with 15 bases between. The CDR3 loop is CASSFRDSRTDTQYF. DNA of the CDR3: TGTGCCAGCAGCTTCCGGGACTCCCGGACAGATACGCAGTATTTT.

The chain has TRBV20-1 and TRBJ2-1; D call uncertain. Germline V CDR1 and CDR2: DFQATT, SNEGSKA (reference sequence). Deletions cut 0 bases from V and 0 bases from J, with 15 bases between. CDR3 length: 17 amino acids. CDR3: CSARDPQARSSYNEQFF. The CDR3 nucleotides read TGCAGTGCTAGAGATCCCCAGGCGCGAAGCTCCTACAATGAGCAGTTCTTC.

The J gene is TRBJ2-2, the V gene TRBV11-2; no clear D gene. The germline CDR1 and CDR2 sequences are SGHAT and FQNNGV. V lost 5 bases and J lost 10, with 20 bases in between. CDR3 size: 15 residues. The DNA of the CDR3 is TGTGCCAGCAGCGCCACCGTAACGAAGGGCGAGGAGCTGTTTTTT. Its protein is CASSATVTKGEELFF.

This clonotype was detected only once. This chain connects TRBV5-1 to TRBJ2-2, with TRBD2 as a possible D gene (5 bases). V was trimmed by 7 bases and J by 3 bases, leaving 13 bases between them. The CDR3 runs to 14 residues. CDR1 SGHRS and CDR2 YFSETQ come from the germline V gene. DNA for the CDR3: TGCGCCAGCGGACTCCAGCATTACACCGGGGAGCTGTTTTTT. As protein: CASGLQHYTGELFF.

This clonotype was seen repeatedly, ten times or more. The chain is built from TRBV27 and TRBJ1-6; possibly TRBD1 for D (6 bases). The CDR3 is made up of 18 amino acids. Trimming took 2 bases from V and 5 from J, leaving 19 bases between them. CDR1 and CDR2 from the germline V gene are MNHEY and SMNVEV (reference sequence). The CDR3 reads CASSLNRLGASNNSPLHF. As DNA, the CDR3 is TGTGCCAGCAGTTTAAATCGACTGGGGGCCAGTAATAATTCACCCCTCCACTTT.

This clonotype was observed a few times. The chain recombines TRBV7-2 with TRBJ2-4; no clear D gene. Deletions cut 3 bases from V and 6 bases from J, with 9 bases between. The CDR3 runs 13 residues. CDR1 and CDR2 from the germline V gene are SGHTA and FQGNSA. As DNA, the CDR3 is TGTGCCAGCAGCTTGAATTTCGGAAACATTCAGTACTTC. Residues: CASSLNFGNIQYF. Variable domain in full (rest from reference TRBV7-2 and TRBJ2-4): GAGVSQSPSNKVTEKGKDVELRCDPISGHTALYWYRQSLGQGLEFLIYFQGNSAPDKSGLPSDRFSAERTGGSVSTLTIQRTQQEDSAVYLCASSLNFGNIQYFGAGTRLSVL.

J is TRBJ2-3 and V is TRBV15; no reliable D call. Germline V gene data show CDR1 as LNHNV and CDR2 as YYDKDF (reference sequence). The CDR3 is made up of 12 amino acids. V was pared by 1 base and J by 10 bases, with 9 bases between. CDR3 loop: CATSRVLGSQYF. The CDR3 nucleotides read TGTGCCACCAGCAGAGTGCTGGGATCGCAGTATTTT.

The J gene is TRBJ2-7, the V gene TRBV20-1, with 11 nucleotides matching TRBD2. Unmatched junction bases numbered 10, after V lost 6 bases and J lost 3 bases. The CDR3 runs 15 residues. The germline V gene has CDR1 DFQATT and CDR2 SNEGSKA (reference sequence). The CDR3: CSASGLAGTGYEQYF. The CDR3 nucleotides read TGCAGTGCGAGCGGACTAGCGGGTACGGGCTACGAGCAGTACTTC.

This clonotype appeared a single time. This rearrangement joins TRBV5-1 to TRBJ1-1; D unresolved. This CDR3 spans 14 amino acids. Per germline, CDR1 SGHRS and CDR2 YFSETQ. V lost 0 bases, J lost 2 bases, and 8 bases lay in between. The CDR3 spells CASSLGILNTEAFF. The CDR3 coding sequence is TGCGCCAGCAGCTTGGGCATACTTAACACTGAAGCTTTCTTT.

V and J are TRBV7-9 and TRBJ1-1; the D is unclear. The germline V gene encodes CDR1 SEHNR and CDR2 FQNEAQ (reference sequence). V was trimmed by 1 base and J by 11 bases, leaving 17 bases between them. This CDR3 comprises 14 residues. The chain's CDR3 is CASSLDGLFMRAFF. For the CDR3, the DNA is TGTGCCAGCAGCTTAGACGGCCTGTTCATGCGGGCTTTCTTT.

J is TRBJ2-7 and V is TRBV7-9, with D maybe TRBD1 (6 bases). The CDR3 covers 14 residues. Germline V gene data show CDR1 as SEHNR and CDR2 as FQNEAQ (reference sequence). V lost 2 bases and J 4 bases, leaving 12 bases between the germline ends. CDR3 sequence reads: CASSLILQGYEQYF. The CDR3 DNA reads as TGTGCCAGCAGCTTAATTCTACAGGGATACGAGCAGTACTTC.

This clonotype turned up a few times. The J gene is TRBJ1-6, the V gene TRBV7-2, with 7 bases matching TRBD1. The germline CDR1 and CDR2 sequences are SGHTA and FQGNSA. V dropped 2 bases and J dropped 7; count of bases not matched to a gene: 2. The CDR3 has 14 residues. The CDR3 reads CASSLNRGNSPLHF. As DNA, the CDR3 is TGTGCCAGCAGCTTAAACAGGGGAAATTCACCCCTCCACTTT.

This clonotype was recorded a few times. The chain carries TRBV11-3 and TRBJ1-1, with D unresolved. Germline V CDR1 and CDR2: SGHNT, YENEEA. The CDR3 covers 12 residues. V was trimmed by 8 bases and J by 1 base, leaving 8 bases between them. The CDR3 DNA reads TGTGCCAGCTCTCCGGGGAACACTGAAGCTTTCTTT. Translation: CASSPGNTEAFF.

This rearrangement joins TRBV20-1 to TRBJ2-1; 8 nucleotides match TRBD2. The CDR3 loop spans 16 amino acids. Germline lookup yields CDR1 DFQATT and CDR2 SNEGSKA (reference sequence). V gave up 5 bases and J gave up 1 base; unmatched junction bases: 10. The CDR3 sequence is CSAARRRGVSYNEQFF. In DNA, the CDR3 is TGCAGTGCTGCCCGTCGGCGGGGGGTGTCCTACAATGAGCAGTTCTTC.

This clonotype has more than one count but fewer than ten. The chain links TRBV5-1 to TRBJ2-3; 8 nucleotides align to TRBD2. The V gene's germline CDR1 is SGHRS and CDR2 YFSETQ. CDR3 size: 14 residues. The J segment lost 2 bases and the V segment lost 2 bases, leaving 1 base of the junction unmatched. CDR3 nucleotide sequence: TGCGCCAGCAGCTTTAGCGGGACCACAGATACGCAGTATTTT. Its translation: CASSFSGTTDTQYF.

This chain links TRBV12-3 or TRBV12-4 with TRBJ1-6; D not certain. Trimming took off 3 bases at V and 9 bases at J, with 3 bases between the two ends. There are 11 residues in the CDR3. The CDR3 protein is CASSFGSPLHF. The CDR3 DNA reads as TGTGCCAGCAGTTTCGGTTCACCCCTCCACTTT.

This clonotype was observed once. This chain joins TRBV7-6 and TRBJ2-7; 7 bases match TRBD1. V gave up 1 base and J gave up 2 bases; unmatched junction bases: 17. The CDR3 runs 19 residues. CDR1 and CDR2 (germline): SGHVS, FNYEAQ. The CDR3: CASSLEGAFRVYGAYEQYF. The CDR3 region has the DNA TGTGCCAGCAGCTTAGAGGGGGCGTTTCGGGTATACGGGGCCTACGAGCAGTACTTC.

CDR3 nucleotides: TGCAGTGCTAGAGGCGGGGGGGGTAATCAGCCCCAGCATTTT. Translating gives CSARGGGGNQPQHF. This chain links TRBV20-1 with TRBJ1-5, with D possibly matching TRBD1 (5 bases). Germline CDR1 DFQATT, CDR2 SNEGSKA (reference sequence). This CDR3 contains 14 residues. The germline V and J ends were trimmed by 1 base and 4 bases, with 11 bases remaining between them.

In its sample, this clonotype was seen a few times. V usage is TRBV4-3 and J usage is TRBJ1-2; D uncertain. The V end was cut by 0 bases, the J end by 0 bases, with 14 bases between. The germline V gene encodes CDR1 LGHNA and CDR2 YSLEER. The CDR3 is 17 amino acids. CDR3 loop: CASSQDGGTDANYGYTF. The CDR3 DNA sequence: TGCGCCAGCAGCCAAGATGGAGGTACAGATGCTAACTATGGCTACACCTTC.

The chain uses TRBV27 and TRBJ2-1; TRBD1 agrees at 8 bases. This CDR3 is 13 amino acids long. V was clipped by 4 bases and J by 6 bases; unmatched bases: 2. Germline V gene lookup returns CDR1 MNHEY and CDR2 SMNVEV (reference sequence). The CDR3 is CASSWTGPNEQFF. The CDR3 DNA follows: TGTGCCAGCAGTTGGACAGGGCCCAATGAGCAGTTCTTC.

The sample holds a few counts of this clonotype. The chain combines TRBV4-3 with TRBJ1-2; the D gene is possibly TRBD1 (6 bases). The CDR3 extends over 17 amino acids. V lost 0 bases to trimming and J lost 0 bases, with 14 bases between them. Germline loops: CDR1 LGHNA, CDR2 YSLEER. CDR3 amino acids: CASSQEDRPTSNYGYTF. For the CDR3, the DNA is TGCGCCAGCAGCCAAGAGGACAGACCCACCTCTAACTATGGCTACACCTTC.

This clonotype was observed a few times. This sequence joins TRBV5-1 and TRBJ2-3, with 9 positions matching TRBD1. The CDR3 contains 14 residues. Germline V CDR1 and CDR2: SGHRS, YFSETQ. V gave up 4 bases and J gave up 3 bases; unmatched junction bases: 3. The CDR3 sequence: CASSGGTGTDTQYF. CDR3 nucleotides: TGCGCCAGCAGCGGAGGGACAGGGACAGATACGCAGTATTTT.